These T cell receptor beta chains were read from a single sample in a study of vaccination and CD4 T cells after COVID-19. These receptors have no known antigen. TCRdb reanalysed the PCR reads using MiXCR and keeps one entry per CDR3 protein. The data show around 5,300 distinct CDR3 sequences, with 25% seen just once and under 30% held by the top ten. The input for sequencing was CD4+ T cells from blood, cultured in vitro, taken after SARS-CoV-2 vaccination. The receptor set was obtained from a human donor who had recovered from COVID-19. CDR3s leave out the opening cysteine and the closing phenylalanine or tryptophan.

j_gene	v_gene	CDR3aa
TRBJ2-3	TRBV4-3	ASGGRGLGSDTQY
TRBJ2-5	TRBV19	ASSTTGEKETQY
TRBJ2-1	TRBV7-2	ASSLVAWNEQF
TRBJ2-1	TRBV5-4	ASSLELAGGQEQF
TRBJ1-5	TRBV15	ATSRDSYQPQH
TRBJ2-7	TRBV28	ASSFWEPGSYEQY
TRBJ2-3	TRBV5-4	ASSLDSTDTQY
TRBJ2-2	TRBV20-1	SARGGGSYTGELF
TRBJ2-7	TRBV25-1	ASSFGLAVEQY
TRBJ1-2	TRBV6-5	ASSYSGARYYGYT
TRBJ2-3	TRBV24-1	ATSGLAGSTDTQY
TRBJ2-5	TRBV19	ASSDWDRGQGETQY
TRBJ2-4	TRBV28	ASSPTDRAKNIQY
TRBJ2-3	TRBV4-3	ASSVAEHTDTQY
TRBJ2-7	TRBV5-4	ASSLGGTTSSYEQY
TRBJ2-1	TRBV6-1	ASSNEQF
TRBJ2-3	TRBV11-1	ASSLALAGATDTQY
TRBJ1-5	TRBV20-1	SAPTDGSYSNQPQH
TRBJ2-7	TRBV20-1	SARPTRTSGANEQY
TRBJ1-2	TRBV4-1	ASSHSVKGQGSSNYGYT
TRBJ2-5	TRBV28	ASSLLRAAETQY
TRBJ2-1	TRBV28	ASSPPRSSGDNEQF
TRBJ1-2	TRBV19	ASSALPGQSNYGYT
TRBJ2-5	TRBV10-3	AISLAGEEETQY
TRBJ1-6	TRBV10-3	AIRATGGNSPLH
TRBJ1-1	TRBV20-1	SAMGGGKGTEAF
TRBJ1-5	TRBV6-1	ASSPRGERQPQH
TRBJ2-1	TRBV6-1	ASSDRGADRAVNEQF
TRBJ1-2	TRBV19	ASRESTTGGYGYT
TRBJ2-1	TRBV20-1	SARDGGRAMSSYNEQF
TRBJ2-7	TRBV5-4	ASSLVGQSYEQY
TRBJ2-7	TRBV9	ASSVEGSSGSSYELY
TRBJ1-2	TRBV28	ASIGGYGYT
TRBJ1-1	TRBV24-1	ATGEEGREAF
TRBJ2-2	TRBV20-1	SARDQLQGGTGELF
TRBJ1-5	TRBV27	ASSSTSGSSNQPQH
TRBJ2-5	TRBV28	ASSLQTSGVWWTQY
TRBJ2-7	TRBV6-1	ASSAAGAQGEQY
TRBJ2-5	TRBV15	ATSRAMGRESETQY
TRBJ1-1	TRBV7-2	ASMRRQGGGSEAF